The T cell receptor (beta chain) under discussion was sequenced for a study of cytomegalovirus exposure and HLA in healthy donors (dated by TCRdb to the late 2010s). With respect to the entire study: An earlier analysis of some 500 of the donors reported approximately 290 Gb of sequence data and 100 million to 130 million unique TCR beta sequences from 190 million or so T cells. Roughly 300 gigabases of sequencing data and around 80 million unique TCR sequences made up an early release that covered about 640 HLA-typed donors. Among the roughly 400 genotyped donors, around 81% belonged to the genetic ancestry cluster associated with self-reported Caucasian donors. The aim of the study was to test whether cataloging public T cell receptors could identify signatures of past pathogen exposure. The study used immunosequencing to profile the T cell repertoires of several hundred subjects and linked those repertoires to cytomegalovirus serostatus. In addition to the first cohort of roughly 670 subjects, a separate validation cohort of 130 or so different subjects was used. To predict cytomegalovirus infection status, the study combined high-throughput TCR immunosequencing, statistical association of individual TCRs with disease status, and machine learning. To study patterns of TCR occurrence, a later analysis re-analyzed previously published TCR beta repertoires from under 750 donors and added high-resolution HLA genotyping. Rather than using new phenotypic data, the later analysis identified candidate immune exposures from TCR beta sequences and from how often those sequences occurred across donors. In an earlier analysis of roughly 580 of the donors, high-throughput TCR beta sequencing was used to judge whether each TCR beta V gene segment behaved as functional or pseudogenic. Alongside the repertoire data, information on donor age, sex, ethnicity and CMV serostatus was compiled. In a later genetic analysis, genome-wide SNP genotypes for about 55% of the roughly 700 donors were used, and that subset was treated as a discovery cohort. All discovery cohort repertoires had been generated on a single sequencing platform. Both class I and class II loci were covered by HLA typing, at four-digit resolution. The number of typed donors differed by locus: about 629-640 for A, B, C, DRB1 and DQB1; about 520 for DQA1; 606 for DPA1; and 400 to 480 for DPB1. Roughly five DR-DQ haplotypes were treated as single units for association and clustering because of strong linkage in the cohort. Among 398 genotyped donors of the cohort, an average of approximately 240,000 unique TCR beta nucleotide sequences was sequenced per donor, of which about 18% were non-productive. What the authors observed across the whole study: In a later analysis, some 18,000 TCR beta sequences were associated with specific HLA alleles at a false discovery rate of 0.05. The presence/absence analyses assumed that sequencing depth was roughly uniform across donors, and that assumption may not be true. Broadly in line with IMGT annotations, most TCR beta V segments showed up in productive rearrangements about 87% or about 30% of the time in an earlier analysis of several hundred of the donors. According to a later analysis, TCR association rates differed among HLA loci, with DRB1 alleles showing the most associated TCRs and HLA-C alleles showing the fewest. A further reported finding was that TCR beta sequences accurately predicted the HLA-A and HLA-B alleles for most subjects in the first cohort. Only TCR beta chains were sequenced in this cohort, and the absence of alpha or paired-chain data limited detectable features. A few of the identified cytomegalovirus-associated TCR beta chains were confirmed in vitro to be specific for cytomegalovirus antigens. A cluster of highly shared sequence variants was judged likely to be a technical artifact of the sequencing pipeline. A later genetic analysis reported fewer N-insertions in productive TCRs among donors in an Asian-associated ancestry cluster than the approximately 700-donor mean. The study listed 150 to 200 TCR beta chains as associated with cytomegalovirus. Strong co-occurrence of HLA alleles, especially DR and DQ, made assigning TCR associations to individual alleles difficult. Some IMGT-functional V segments, including TRBV6-2 and TRBV6-3, could not be distinguished by the 87-base-pair reads and were therefore excluded. Linkage disequilibrium might explain the correlated functional status among segregating V segments, but an unknown experimental factor could not be excluded. Most TCR sequences were observed very rarely across donors, whereas some public TCRs were present in many individuals. The authors suggested that the approach could potentially be extended to other disease states and immunological phenotypes. In a later analysis, most CMV-associated TCR beta chains were found to appear HLA-restricted, with HLA associations seemingly driven largely by CMV exposure. A later genetic analysis associated a missense DCLRE1C variant with V-gene and J-gene trimming of TCR beta chains, and an independent cohort replicated the association. In a later analysis, HLA-associated TCR beta chains were found to be more clonally expanded and to have lower generation probabilities than equally common non-associated chains. Cytomegalovirus status was reported to be diagnosed by the classifier with high specificity and sensitivity in both the original and validation cohorts. The only immune exposure information available for the cohort was CMV serostatus. HLA typing was unavailable for some donors at each locus, so association tests used only the typed subset. Approximately 16 rarely observed V segments, including chromosome 9 orphons, were excluded from the earlier analysis of several hundred of the donors because counts were too low. Several of the top co-occurrence clusters appeared to be linked to parvovirus B19, influenza, CMV and Epstein-Barr virus, according to a later analysis.

About this clone: Its antigen specificity is not known. No base quality values were provided; no much bigger clone lies one nucleotide off.

The cohort consisted of more than 650 healthy bone marrow donors. At the time of sampling, all cohort members were nominally healthy, though unrecorded immune exposures were likely present. The donor tested CMV seronegative, placing the donor among the 350 or so seronegative members of the cohort. A peripheral blood sample was provided by each donor, and peripheral blood mononuclear cells were used for TCR beta sequencing. Genomic DNA extraction from the blood cell samples was performed with the Qiagen DNeasy Blood Extraction Kit. Libraries were constructed by the immunoSEQ multiplex PCR assay. A mixture of 60 forward primers for TCR Vbeta segments and 13 reverse primers for TCR Jbeta segments was used in the multiplex PCR. The CDR3 region of rearranged TCR beta genes was amplified from genomic DNA with a multiplex PCR assay. The Illumina HiSeq System was used to sequence the amplified TCR beta libraries as 87-base-pair reads. Regarding the original processing steps: In a later analysis, 80 million or so unique TCR beta chains were counted across the roughly 700 repertoires, and around 10 million of these chains were shared by at least two donors. Raw reads were error-corrected and collapsed into unique sequences by a nearest-neighbor algorithm in which closely related sequences were merged to remove PCR and sequencing errors. To assign V, D and J gene segments, CDR3 sequences were aligned to IMGT reference sequences. For a sequence to be retained, a match of at least six nucleotides to both a V gene segment and a J gene segment was required. A rearrangement counted as productive if the CDR3 had no stop codons and remained in frame with V and J, and every other rearrangement counted as non-productive. Following IMGT convention, CDR3 was defined as the stretch from the second conserved V-encoded cysteine up to the conserved J-encoded phenylalanine. The earlier analysis of around 640 of the donors excluded sequences that lacked an unambiguous match to a single V gene segment. An earlier analysis of about 590 of the donors classified V segments as functional when productive rearrangements were above 56.7% and as segregating when the standard deviation between donors was above 5%. A statistical classification framework was built for diagnosing cytomegalovirus status from the catalog of TCR beta chain sequences. In a later analysis, TCR nucleotide sequences were compared against IMGT/GENE-DB human TR gene sequences so that V and J genes could be assigned. A later analysis assigned CDR3 sequences and most-parsimonious VDJ recombination scenarios with the TCRdist pipeline. A later analysis defined each TCR beta chain by its CDR3 amino acid sequence plus V-gene family, and excluded reads lacking a unique V-gene family. As a way to deal with suspected cross-contamination and a sequencing artifact, a later analysis dropped approximately 590 nucleotide sequences that were highly shared and had low generation probability. For each public chain, a later analysis derived a clonal expansion index from normalized ranks of inferred template counts within each repertoire. In a later analysis, generation probabilities were computed using a VDJ recombination model fitted to out-of-frame rearrangements, and the results were checked against IGoR. In a later analysis, hypergeometric tests were used to score TCR-TCR, TCR-HLA and TCR-CMV co-occurrence, with a repertoire-size bias correction applied to TCR pairs. False discovery rates were estimated in a later analysis by permuting HLA or CMV assignments 20 times. A later analysis grouped co-occurring TCRs with DBSCAN, adding TCRdist sequence similarity when clustering within HLA-allele-positive subsets. For co-occurrence clustering, repertoires with fewer than 30,000 or more than 120,000 public chains were excluded, along with about five repertoires with anomalous nucleotide sharing. TCRdb's version of the immuneACCESS table is confined to in-frame rearrangements and falls short of the full clone set. An unresolved V gene accounts for under half of the shortfall where checked; the remainder is of unknown origin. The DNA gave D and trimming, while V, J and clone size come from that table. The sample table records roughly 160,000 clones; over 60% of these occur just once. Together, the top ten hold 1.5% to 2% of the sample.

The CDR3 runs 16 residues from the cysteine to the phenylalanine. The kept DNA is CDR3 alone, 48 bases in frame from the first base. From V the trimming removes 3 bases and from J it removes 7 bases, while the gene matches leave 5 bases of the junction unaccounted for. CDR1 and CDR2, looked up from the germline V gene, are SGHTA and FQGTGA. This clonotype was sampled from a woman aged 25-40 years in good health and CMV-seronegative. What was sequenced was PBMCs. The chain is encoded by TRBV7-3 joined to TRBJ2-1, and 14 junction bases match TRBD2. The DNA sequence is TGTGCCAGCAGCTTGGCCGGGACTAGCGGGGGAAATGAGCAGTTCTTC. Translated, this gives CASSLAGTSGGNEQFF.